This TCR beta chain derives from a study of blood T cell repertoires in COVID-19. The wider study: From T cells, B-cell-depleted T cells, or PBMCs came the material, which was cDNA or gDNA.

Trimming took off 5 bases at V and 3 bases at J, with 10 bases between the two ends. Germline V gene lookup returns CDR1 SGHTA and CDR2 FQGNSA. The CDR3 extends over 13 amino acids. Data came from immunoSEQ multiplex PCR; TCRdb stores just in-frame clones and leaves some out. The repertoire holds more than 300,000 clones, with 86% as singletons. The source is a woman aged 45-59 years with acute or convalescent COVID-19. Sequencing was performed on peripheral blood. The chain joins TRBV7-2 to TRBJ1-2, with no clear D. CDR3 region: CASSPSSYYGYTF. DNA of the CDR3: TGTGCCAGCAGCCCCTCTTCCTACTATGGCTACACCTTC.